These T cell receptor beta chains were read from a single sample in a study of blood T cell repertoires in COVID-19. Sequenced by immunoSEQ multiplex PCR; TCRdb stores in-frame clones only, minus some. The data show 250,000 to 350,000 clones, approximately 89% seen once. Input material: peripheral blood. These receptors all come from a woman between 55 and 75 years old with acute or convalescent COVID-19. CDR3s include the opening cysteine and the closing phenylalanine or tryptophan. A D gene is named only where the DNA matches it firmly. Size is omitted from some rows. Given values are once, few, many or a class for expanded clones.

CDR3 DNA: TGTGCCATCAGTGAGTCGGGGGGAGCCCCTGAAGCTTTCTTT
CDR3 protein: CAISESGGAPEAFF
V gene: TRBV10-3
D gene: -
clone size: -
J gene: TRBJ1-1

CDR3 DNA: TGTGCCAGCAGTTGGAACAGTAACTCTGGAAACACCATATATTTT
CDR3 protein: CASSWNSNSGNTIYF
V gene: TRBV27
D gene: -
clone size: -
J gene: TRBJ1-3

CDR3 DNA: TGTGCAACCAGTTTCATGGGGGAGGCCAACTATGAGCAGTTCTTC
CDR3 protein: CATSFMGEANYEQFF
V gene: TRBV24-1
D gene: -
clone size: once
J gene: TRBJ2-1

CDR3 DNA: TGTGCCAGCAGCGTAGAGGGGTACACTGAAGCTTTCTTT
CDR3 protein: CASSVEGYTEAFF
V gene: TRBV9
D gene: -
clone size: -
J gene: TRBJ1-1

CDR3 DNA: TGCGCCAGCAGCCAAGGCGGGACGTACTACAATGAGCAGTTCTTC
CDR3 protein: CASSQGGTYYNEQFF
V gene: TRBV4-1
D gene: -
clone size: -
J gene: TRBJ2-1

CDR3 DNA: TGTGCCAGCAGTCCCGCAACAGGGGGCCGTGAAAAACTGTTTTTT
CDR3 protein: CASSPATGGREKLFF
V gene: TRBV27
D gene: TRBD1
clone size: -
J gene: TRBJ1-4

CDR3 DNA: TGCGCCAGCAGCTTCCGCGGGGAGACCCAGTACTTC
CDR3 protein: CASSFRGETQYF
V gene: TRBV5-1
D gene: -
clone size: -
J gene: TRBJ2-5

CDR3 DNA: TGTGCCAGCAGCCAAGGGACAGGAACAGATACGCAGTATTTT
CDR3 protein: CASSQGTGTDTQYF
V gene: TRBV4-2
D gene: TRBD1
clone size: -
J gene: TRBJ2-3

CDR3 DNA: TGTGCCAGCAGTTTAGGGAGAGTAGTCTTCTTT
CDR3 protein: CASSLGRVVFF
V gene: TRBV28
D gene: -
clone size: -
J gene: TRBJ1-1

CDR3 DNA: TGTGCCAGCAGCTTAGGAGGCGGGACCCAGTACTTC
CDR3 protein: CASSLGGGTQYF
V gene: TRBV11-2
D gene: -
clone size: -
J gene: TRBJ2-5

CDR3 DNA: TGTGCCAGCAGCGCGGCAGGGCGGTGGATAGATACGCAGTATTTT
CDR3 protein: CASSAAGRWIDTQYF
V gene: TRBV7-2
D gene: -
clone size: -
J gene: TRBJ2-3

CDR3 DNA: TGTGCCAGCAGCGTACAGGGTCTCGGCCAAGAGACCCAGTACTTC
CDR3 protein: CASSVQGLGQETQYF
V gene: TRBV9
D gene: -
clone size: -
J gene: TRBJ2-5

CDR3 DNA: TGTGCCAGCACCCCTAAAGGGACACCGGGCCGAGTTGACGGCTACACCTTC
CDR3 protein: CASTPKGTPGRVDGYTF
V gene: TRBV28
D gene: -
clone size: -
J gene: TRBJ1-2

CDR3 DNA: TGTGCCAGCAGATTCCGGGACAGGGGCTACGAGCAGTACTTC
CDR3 protein: CASRFRDRGYEQYF
V gene: TRBV28
D gene: TRBD1
clone size: -
J gene: TRBJ2-7

CDR3 DNA: TGTGCCAGCAGCCCTCACCCTTATAGAGGCCTGCGGACAGGGAAAATTCAGCCCCAGCATTTT
CDR3 protein: CASSPHPYRGLRTGKIQPQHF
V gene: TRBV27
D gene: TRBD1
clone size: -
J gene: TRBJ1-5

CDR3 DNA: TGTGCCAGCAGCGTCACGGCAGGGGGTATCCAAGAGACCCAGTACTTC
CDR3 protein: CASSVTAGGIQETQYF
V gene: TRBV9
D gene: TRBD1
clone size: -
J gene: TRBJ2-5

CDR3 DNA: TGTGCCAGCAGAAGACTAGCGGGAGTCGGAGATACGCAGTATTTT
CDR3 protein: CASRRLAGVGDTQYF
V gene: TRBV2
D gene: TRBD2
clone size: -
J gene: TRBJ2-3

CDR3 DNA: TGTGCCAGCTCACCATTGGCGGGTGCGAACACCGGGGAGCTGTTTTTT
CDR3 protein: CASSPLAGANTGELFF
V gene: TRBV18
D gene: -
clone size: -
J gene: TRBJ2-2

CDR3 DNA: TGCGCCAGCAGCTTGGTACAGCGGCGCCCGGGGGTCGGAAACACCATATATTTT
CDR3 protein: CASSLVQRRPGVGNTIYF
V gene: TRBV5-1
D gene: -
clone size: -
J gene: TRBJ1-3

CDR3 DNA: TGTGCCAGCTCACCAAGGATGGTTGGACGAGGTGGACTTCAAGAGACCCAGTACTTC
CDR3 protein: CASSPRMVGRGGLQETQYF
V gene: TRBV18
D gene: -
clone size: -
J gene: TRBJ2-5

CDR3 DNA: TGTGCCAGCAGCTTAATTCAGGGGGCATACTCCTACGAGCAGTACTTC
CDR3 protein: CASSLIQGAYSYEQYF
V gene: TRBV11-2
D gene: TRBD1
clone size: -
J gene: TRBJ2-7

CDR3 DNA: TGTGCCAGCAGTACGTTCGGCACTGAAGCTTTCTTT
CDR3 protein: CASSTFGTEAFF
V gene: TRBV2
D gene: -
clone size: -
J gene: TRBJ1-1